This T cell receptor beta chain was identified during a study of cytomegalovirus exposure and HLA in healthy donors. Study details: The study placed around 80% of its 350 to 400 genotyped donors in the Caucasian-associated ancestry cluster.

This CDR3 is built from 15 residues. V lost 3 bases to trimming and J lost 7 bases; unmatched junction nucleotides: 7. CDR1 is GTSNPN, CDR2 SVGIG, per germline (reference sequence). In the PCR, 60 Vbeta and 13 Jbeta primers were used. TCRdb's copy holds only in-frame clones and misses some; the assay was immunoSEQ multiplex PCR. The sample lists about 97,000 clones; roughly 9.4% were seen once. The study, taken as a whole, reports: TCR beta sequences reportedly predicted most subjects' HLA-A and HLA-B alleles accurately. Later on, an analysis tied around 17,000 TCR beta sequences to HLA alleles at 0.05 false discovery rate. When a later analysis was performed, an Asian-associated ancestry cluster reportedly had fewer N-insertions than the roughly 730-donor mean.

About this clone itself: What it binds is not known.

This receptor was identified in a man over 45 in good health and CMV-seropositive. This chain joins TRBV30 and TRBJ2-1; 12 nucleotides align to TRBD2. The sequencing input was PBMCs. CDR3 in DNA: TGTGCCTGGAGGACTAGCGGGAGTCCAAGGAATGAGCAGTTCTTC. Translating it yields CAWRTSGSPRNEQFF.